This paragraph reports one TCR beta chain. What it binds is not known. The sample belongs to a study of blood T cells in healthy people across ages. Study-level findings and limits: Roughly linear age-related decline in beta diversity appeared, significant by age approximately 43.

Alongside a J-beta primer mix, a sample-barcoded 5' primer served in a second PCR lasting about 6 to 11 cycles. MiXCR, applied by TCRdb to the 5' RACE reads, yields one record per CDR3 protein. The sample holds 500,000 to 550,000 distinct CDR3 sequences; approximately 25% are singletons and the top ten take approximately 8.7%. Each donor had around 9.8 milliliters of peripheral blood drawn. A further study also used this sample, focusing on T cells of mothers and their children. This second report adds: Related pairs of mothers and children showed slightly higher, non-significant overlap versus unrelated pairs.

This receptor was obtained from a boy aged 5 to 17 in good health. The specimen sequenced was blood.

The CDR3 DNA sequence: TGCGCCAGCAGCCGGGCGGGAGGACAGGGGGCGAGGACTGAAGCTTTCTTT. This sequence encodes CASSRAGGQGARTEAFF. V gene TRBV5-1 combines with J gene TRBJ1-1; TRBD1 matches at 11 bases. The CDR3 consists of 17 residues. Per germline, CDR1 SGHRS and CDR2 YFSETQ. V was clipped by 4 bases and J by 5 bases; unmatched bases: 13.